The clone carrying this TCR beta chain was observed a handful of times. Although they were nominally healthy when sampled, donors likely had unrecorded immune exposures. This sample stems from a study of cytomegalovirus exposure and HLA in healthy donors. The PCR had 60 Vbeta and 13 Jbeta primers. Clones were sequenced by immunoSEQ multiplex PCR, and TCRdb holds only the in-frame ones, with some missing. The sample lists 130,000 to 150,000 clones, over 75% occurring once. This CDR3 is built from 14 residues. V dropped 5 bases and J dropped 4; count of bases not matched to a gene: 5. Germline values: CDR1 LNHDA, CDR2 SQIVND (reference sequence).

The chain combines TRBV19 with TRBJ1-1; TRBD1 matches 9 bases. Material: PBMCs. The sequence was obtained from a woman between 25 and 40 years old in good health and CMV-seronegative. CDR3 in amino acids: CASSQQGALTEAFF. The CDR3 region has the DNA TGTGCCAGTAGTCAACAGGGGGCCCTCACTGAAGCTTTCTTT.